The present TCR beta chain was sequenced within a study of blood T cell repertoires in COVID-19. As handled by the study authors: Scientists estimated how many nucleated cells there were by amplifying reference gene primers. Repertoires were generated with immunoSEQ multiplex PCR, while TCRdb's copy carries only in-frame clones and drops some. V, J and clone size derive from that table, while D and trimming were established from the DNA sequence. The sample holds tens of thousands of clones; 88% are singletons and the top ten take roughly 4.8%. After removal of 2 bases from V and 7 bases from J, the junction contained 3 bases not matched to a gene. The germline CDR1 and CDR2 sequences are KGHSY and FQNENV. CDR3 size: 14 residues.

This chain connects TRBV16 to TRBJ1-1; TRBD1 aligns across 11 bases. The sequence derives from a woman older than 75 with acute or convalescent COVID-19. The sample comprised peripheral blood. CDR3 loop: CASSQVGQGGEAFF. CDR3 nucleotides: TGTGCCAGCAGCCAAGTGGGACAGGGGGGTGAAGCTTTCTTT.